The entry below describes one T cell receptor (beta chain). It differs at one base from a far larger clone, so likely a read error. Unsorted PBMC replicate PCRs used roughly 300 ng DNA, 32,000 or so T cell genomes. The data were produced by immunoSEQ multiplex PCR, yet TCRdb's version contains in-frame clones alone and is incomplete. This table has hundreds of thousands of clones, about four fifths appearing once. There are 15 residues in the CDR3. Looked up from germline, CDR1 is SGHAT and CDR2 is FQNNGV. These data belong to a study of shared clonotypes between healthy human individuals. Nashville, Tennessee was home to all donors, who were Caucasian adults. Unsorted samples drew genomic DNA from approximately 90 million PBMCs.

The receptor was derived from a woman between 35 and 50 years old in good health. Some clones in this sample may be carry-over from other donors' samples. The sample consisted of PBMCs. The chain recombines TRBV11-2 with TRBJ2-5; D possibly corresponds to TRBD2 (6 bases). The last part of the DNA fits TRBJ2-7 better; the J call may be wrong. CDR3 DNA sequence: TGTGCCAGCAGCTTTCAGACCGGGACTGGGAACGAGCAGTACTTC. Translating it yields CASSFQTGTGNEQYF.